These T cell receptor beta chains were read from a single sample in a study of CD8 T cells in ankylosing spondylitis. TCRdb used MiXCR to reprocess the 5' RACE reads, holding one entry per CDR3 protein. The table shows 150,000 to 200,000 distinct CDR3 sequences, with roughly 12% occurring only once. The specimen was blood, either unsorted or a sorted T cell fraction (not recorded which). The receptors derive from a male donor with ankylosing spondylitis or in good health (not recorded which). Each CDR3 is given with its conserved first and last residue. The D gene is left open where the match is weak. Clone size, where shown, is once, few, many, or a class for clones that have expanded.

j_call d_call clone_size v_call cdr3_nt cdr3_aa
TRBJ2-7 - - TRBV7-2 TGTGCCAGCAGCTTAGGGCCCCTCTACGAGCAGTACTTC CASSLGPLYEQYF
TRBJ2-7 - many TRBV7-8 TGTGCCAGCAGCCCCGTCTTGAACGAGCAGTACTTC CASSPVLNEQYF
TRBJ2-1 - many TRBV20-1 TGCAGTGCCACGACGTGGGACAATGAGCAGTTCTTC CSATTWDNEQFF
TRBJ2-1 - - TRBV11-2 TGTGCCAGCAGCTGGGCCCCAGAAAATGAGCAGTTCTTC CASSWAPENEQFF
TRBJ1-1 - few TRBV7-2 TGTGCCAGCAGCTTAGCTAGTTACATGAACACTGAAGCTTTCTTT CASSLASYMNTEAFF
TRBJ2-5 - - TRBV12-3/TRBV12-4 TGTGCCAGCAGTTGGAAGGAGGGGGAGACCCAGTACTTC CASSWKEGETQYF
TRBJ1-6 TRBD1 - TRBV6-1 TGTGCCACCAGGACAGGGGTGGGTTCACCCCTCCACTTT CATRTGVGSPLHF
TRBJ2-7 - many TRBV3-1 TGTGCCAGCAGCCAAGATCGGCGGGCTAGCTCGAGCTCCTACGAGCAGTACTTC CASSQDRRASSSSYEQYF
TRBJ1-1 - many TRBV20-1 TGCAGTGCCACCTCCGGGACACAGATGAACACTGAAGCTTTCTTT CSATSGTQMNTEAFF
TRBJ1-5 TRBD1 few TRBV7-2 TGTGCCAGCAGCCAACAGGGGAATCAGCCCCAGCATTTT CASSQQGNQPQHF
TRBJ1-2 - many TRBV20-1 TGCAGTGCTACTCTCAGGGGATACGGCTACACCTTC CSATLRGYGYTF
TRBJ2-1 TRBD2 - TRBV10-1 TGCGCCAGCAGTGAGTCAACTAGCGGGACCCACAATGAGCAGTTCTTC CASSESTSGTHNEQFF
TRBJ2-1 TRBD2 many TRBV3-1 TGTGCCAGCAGCCAGACGGAGACTAGCGGGAGGGGTGAGCAGTTCTTC CASSQTETSGRGEQFF
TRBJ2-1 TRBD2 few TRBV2 TGTGCCAGCAGCCCCTGGTCGGCGGGGGTTTACAATGAGCAGTTCTTC CASSPWSAGVYNEQFF
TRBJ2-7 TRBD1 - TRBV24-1 TGTGCCACCAGTGATTGGGACAGGCCCGGCGAGCAGTACTTC CATSDWDRPGEQYF
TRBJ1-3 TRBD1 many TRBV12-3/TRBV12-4 TGTGCCAGCAGCGAACAGGGGTCTGGAAACACCATATATTTT CASSEQGSGNTIYF
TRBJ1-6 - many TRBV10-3 TGTGCCATCAGTGAGTCGAAGGCCGCAGGCCCCCTCCACTTT CAISESKAAGPLHF
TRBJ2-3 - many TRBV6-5 TGTGCCAGCAGTTACGATAGCACAGATACGCAGTATTTT CASSYDSTDTQYF
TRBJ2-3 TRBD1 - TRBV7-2 TGTGCCAGCAGCTCCGGGACAGGGTTCACAGATACGCAGTATTTT CASSSGTGFTDTQYF
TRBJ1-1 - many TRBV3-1 TGTGCCAGCACCCTTAGCCCGGGGGAAGCTTTCTTT CASTLSPGEAFF
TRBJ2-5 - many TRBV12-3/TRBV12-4 TGTGCCAGCAGTTTAGCCCTAGGGACCCAAGAGACCCAGTACTTC CASSLALGTQETQYF
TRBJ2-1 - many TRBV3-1 TGTGCCAGCAGCCAAGGGGGCCACAACAATGAGCAGTTCTTC CASSQGGHNNEQFF
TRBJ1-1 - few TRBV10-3 TGTGCCATCAGTGAGGCCCAAGGACACGGACTGAACACTGAAGCTTTCTTT CAISEAQGHGLNTEAFF